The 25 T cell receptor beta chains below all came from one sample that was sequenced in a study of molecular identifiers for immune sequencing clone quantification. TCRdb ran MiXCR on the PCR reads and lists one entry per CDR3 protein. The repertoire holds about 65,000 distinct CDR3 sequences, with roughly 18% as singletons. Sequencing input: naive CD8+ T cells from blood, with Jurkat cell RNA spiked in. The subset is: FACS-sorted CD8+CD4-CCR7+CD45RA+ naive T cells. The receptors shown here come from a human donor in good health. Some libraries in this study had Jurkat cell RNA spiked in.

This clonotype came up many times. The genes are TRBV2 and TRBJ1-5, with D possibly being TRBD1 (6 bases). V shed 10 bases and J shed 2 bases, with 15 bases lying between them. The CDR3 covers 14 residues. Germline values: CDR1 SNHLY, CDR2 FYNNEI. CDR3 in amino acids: CATEQGRGNQPQHF. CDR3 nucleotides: TGTGCCACTGAACAGGGCAGGGGCAATCAGCCCCAGCATTTT.

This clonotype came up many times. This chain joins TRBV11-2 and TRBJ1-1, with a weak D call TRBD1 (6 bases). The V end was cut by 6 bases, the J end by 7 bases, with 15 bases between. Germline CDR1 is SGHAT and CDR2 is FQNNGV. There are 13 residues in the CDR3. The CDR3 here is CASSYLSGDEAFF. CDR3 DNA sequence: TGTGCCAGCAGTTATCTTTCAGGGGATGAAGCTTTCTTT.

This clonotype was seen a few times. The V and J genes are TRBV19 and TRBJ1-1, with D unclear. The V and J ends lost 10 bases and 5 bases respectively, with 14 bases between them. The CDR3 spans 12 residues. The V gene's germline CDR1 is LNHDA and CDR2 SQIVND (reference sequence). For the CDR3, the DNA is TGTGCCACCGCGGACTCAACGACTGAAGCTTTCTTT. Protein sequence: CATADSTTEAFF. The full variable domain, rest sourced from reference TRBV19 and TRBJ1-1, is DGGITQSPKYLFRKEGQNVTLSCEQNLNHDAMYWYRQDPGQGLRLIYYSQIVNDFQKGDIAEGYSVSREKKESFPLTVTSAQKNPTAFYLCATADSTTEAFFGQGTRLTVV.

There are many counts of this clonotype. This CDR3 is CASSSSGAYNEQFF. CDR3 coding DNA: TGTGCCAGCAGCTCTAGCGGGGCCTACAATGAGCAGTTCTTC. This chain connects TRBV7-2 to TRBJ2-1, with TRBD2 identical over 9 bases. The CDR3 runs 14 residues. V dropped 4 bases and J dropped 2; count of bases not matched to a gene: 0. The germline gives CDR1 SGHTA, CDR2 FQGNSA.

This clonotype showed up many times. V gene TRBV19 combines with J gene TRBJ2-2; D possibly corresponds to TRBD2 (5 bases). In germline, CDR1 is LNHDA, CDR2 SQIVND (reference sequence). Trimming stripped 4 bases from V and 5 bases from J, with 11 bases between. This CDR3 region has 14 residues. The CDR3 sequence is CASSKRAETGELFF. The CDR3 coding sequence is TGTGCCAGTAGTAAGAGGGCCGAAACCGGGGAGCTGTTTTTT.

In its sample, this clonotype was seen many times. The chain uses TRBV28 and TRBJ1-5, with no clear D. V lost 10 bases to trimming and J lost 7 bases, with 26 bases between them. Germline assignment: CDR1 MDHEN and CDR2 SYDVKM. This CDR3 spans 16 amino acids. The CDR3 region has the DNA TGTGCCATTAAAGACCCCTTCCGTCTAGAGGAACAGCCCCAGCATTTT. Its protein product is CAIKDPFRLEEQPQHF.

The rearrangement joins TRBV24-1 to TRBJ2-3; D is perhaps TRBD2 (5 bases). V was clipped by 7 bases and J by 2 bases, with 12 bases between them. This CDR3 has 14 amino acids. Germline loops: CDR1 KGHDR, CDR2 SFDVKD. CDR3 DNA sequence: TGTGCCACCAGCGGGAAAAAACACACAGATACGCAGTATTTT. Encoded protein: CATSGKKHTDTQYF.

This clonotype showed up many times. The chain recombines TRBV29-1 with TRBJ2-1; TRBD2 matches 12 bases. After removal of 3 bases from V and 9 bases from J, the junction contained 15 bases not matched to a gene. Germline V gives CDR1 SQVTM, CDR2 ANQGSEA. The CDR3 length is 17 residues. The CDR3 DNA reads TGCAGCGTTGACCTCCCATCTAGCGGGAGGGCCTACGGTGAGCAGTTCTTC. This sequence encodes CSVDLPSSGRAYGEQFF.

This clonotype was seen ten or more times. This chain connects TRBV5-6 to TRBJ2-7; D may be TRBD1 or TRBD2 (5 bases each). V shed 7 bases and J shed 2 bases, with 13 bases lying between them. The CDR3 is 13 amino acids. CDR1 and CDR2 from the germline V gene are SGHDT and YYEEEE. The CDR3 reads CASSGQATYEQYF. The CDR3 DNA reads TGTGCCAGCTCGGGGCAGGCGACCTACGAGCAGTACTTC.

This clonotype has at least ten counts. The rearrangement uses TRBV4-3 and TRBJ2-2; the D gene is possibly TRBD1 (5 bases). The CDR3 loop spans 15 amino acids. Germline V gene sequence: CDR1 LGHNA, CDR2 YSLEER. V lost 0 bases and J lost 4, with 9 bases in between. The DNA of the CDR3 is TGCGCCAGCAGCCAAGATCAGGGCAGCACCGGGGAGCTGTTTTTT. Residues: CASSQDQGSTGELFF.

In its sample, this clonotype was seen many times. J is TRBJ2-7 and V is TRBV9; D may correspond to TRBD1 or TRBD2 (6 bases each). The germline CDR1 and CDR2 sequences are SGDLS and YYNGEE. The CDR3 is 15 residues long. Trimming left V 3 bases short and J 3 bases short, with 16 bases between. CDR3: CASSGRLGGVYEQYF. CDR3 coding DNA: TGTGCCAGCAGCGGCCGGTTGGGGGGCGTCTACGAGCAGTACTTC.

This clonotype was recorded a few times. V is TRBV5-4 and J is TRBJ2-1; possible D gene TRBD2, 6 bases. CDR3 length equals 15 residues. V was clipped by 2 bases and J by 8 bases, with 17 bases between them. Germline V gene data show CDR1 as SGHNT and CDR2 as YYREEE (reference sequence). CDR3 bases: TGTGCCAGCAGCTTAATTCCGGGACTTGGCTATGAGCAGTTCTTC. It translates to CASSLIPGLGYEQFF.

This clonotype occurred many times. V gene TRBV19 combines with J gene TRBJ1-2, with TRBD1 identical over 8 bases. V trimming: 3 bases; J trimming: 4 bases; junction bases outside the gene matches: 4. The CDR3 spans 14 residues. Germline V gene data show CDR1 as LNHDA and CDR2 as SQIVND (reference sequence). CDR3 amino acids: CASSIGTGAYGYTF. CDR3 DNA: TGTGCCAGTAGTATTGGGACAGGTGCCTATGGCTACACCTTC.

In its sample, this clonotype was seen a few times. The CDR3 DNA sequence: TGTGCCAGCAGCTCACCTCGTACTAGCGGGAAGTACAATGAGCAGTTCTTC. Translation: CASSSPRTSGKYNEQFF. The J gene is TRBJ2-1, the V gene TRBV7-9, with 10 nucleotides matching TRBD2. Germline CDR1 reads SEHNR; CDR2 reads FQNEAQ (reference sequence). The CDR3 is 17 amino acids. V lost 4 bases, J lost 4 bases, and 10 bases stayed unmatched.

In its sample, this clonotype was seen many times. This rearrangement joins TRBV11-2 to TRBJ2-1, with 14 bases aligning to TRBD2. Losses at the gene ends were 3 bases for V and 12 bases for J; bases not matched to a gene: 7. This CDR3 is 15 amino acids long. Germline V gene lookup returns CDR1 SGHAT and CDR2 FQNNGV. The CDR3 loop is CASSFPGLAGERQFF. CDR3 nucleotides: TGTGCCAGCAGCTTCCCGGGACTAGCGGGAGAAAGGCAGTTCTTC. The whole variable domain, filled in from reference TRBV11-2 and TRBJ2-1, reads EAGVAQSPRYKIIEKRQSVAFWCNPISGHATLYWYQQILGQGPKLLIQFQNNGVVDDSQLPKDRFSAERLKGVDSTLKIQPAKLEDSAVYLCASSFPGLAGERQFFGPGTRLTVL.

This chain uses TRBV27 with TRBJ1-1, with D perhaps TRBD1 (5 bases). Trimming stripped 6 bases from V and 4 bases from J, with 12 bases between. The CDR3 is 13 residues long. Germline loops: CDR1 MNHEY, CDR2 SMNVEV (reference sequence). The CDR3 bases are TGTGCCAGCAGCGGGGGATGGAGCACTGAAGCTTTCTTT. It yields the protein CASSGGWSTEAFF.

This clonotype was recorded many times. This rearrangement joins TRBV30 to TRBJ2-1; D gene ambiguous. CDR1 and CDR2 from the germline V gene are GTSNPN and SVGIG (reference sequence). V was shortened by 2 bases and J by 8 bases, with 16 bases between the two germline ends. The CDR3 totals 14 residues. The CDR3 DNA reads TGTGCCTGGAGTATTCCTAGAGCATCCGATGAGCAGTTCTTC. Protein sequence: CAWSIPRASDEQFF. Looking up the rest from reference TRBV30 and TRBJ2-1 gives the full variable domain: SQTIHQWPATLVQPVGSPLSLECTVEGTSNPNLYWYRQAAGRGLQLLFYSVGIGQISSEVPQNLSASRPQDRQFILSSKKLLLSDSGFYLCAWSIPRASDEQFFGPGTRLTVL.

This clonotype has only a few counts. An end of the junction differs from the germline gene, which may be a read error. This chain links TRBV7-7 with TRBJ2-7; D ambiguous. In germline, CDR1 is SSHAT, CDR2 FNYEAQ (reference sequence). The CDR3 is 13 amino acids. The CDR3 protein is CASSCWQSYEQYF. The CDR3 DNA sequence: TGTGCTAGCAGCTGCTGGCAATCCTACGAGCAGTACTTC.

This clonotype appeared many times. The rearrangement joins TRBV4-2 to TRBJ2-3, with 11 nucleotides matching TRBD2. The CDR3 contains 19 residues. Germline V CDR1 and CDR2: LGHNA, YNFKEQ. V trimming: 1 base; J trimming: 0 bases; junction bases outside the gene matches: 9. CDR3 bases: TGTGCCAGCAGCCAAGGATTTACTAGCGGGAGCGGGAGCACAGATACGCAGTATTTT. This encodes CASSQGFTSGSGSTDTQYF.

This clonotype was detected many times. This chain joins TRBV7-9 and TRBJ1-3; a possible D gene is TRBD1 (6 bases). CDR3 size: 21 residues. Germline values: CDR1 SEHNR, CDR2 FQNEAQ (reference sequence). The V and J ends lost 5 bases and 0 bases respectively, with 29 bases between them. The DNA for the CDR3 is TGTGCCAGCAGCCCCGCGTTTGGACAGCACATTCCAAAAAGCTCTGGAAACACCATATATTTT. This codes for CASSPAFGQHIPKSSGNTIYF.

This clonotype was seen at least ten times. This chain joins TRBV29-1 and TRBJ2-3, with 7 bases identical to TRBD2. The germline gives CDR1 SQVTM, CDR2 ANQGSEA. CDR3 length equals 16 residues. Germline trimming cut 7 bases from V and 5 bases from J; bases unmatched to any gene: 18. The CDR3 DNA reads TGCAGCGCTAATGGTCTAGCGGAACAAGTAGGAGATACGCAGTATTTT. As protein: CSANGLAEQVGDTQYF.

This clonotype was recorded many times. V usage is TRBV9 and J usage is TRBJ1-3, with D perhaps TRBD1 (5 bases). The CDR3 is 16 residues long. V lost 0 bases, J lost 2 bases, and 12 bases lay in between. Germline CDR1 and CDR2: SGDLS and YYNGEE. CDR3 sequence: CASSVGVLGAGNTIYF. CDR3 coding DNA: TGTGCCAGCAGCGTAGGTGTGTTGGGGGCTGGAAACACCATATATTTT. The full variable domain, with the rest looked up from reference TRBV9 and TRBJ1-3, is DSGVTQTPKHLITATGQRVTLRCSPRSGDLSVYWYQQSLDQGLQFLIQYYNGEERAKGNILERFSAQQFPDLHSELNLSSLELGDSALYFCASSVGVLGAGNTIYFGEGSWLTVV.

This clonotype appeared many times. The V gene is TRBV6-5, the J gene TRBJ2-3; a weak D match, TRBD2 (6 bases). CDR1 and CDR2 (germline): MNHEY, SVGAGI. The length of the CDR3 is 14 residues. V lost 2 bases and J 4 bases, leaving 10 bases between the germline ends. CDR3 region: CASSYAEGADTQYF. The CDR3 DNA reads TGTGCCAGCAGTTACGCGGAGGGCGCAGATACGCAGTATTTT.

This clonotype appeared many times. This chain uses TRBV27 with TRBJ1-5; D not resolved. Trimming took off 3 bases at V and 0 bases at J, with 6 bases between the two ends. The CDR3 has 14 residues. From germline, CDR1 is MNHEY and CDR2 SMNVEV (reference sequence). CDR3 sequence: CASSLAGSNQPQHF. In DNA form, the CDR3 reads TGTGCCAGCAGTTTGGCAGGTAGCAATCAGCCCCAGCATTTT.

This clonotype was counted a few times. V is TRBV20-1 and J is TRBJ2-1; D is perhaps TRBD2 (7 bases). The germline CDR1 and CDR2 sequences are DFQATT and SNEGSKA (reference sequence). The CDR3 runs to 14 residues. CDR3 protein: CRLGEGEGINEQFF. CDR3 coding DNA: TGCAGACTCGGGGAGGGGGAGGGAATCAATGAGCAGTTCTTC.